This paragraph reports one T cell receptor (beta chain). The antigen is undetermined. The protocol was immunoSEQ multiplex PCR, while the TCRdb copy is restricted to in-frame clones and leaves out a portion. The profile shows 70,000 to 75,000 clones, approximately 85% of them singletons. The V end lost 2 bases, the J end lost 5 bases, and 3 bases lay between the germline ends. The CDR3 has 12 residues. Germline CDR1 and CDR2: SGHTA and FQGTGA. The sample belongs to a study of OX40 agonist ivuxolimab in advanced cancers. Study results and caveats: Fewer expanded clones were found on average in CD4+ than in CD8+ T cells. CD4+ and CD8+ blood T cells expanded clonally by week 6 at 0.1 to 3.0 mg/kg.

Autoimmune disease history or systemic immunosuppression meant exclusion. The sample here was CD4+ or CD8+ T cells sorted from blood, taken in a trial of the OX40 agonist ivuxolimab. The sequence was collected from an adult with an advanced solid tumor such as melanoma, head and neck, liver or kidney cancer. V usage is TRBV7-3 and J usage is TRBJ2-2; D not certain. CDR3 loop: CASSLSTGELFF. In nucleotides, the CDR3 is TGTGCCAGCAGCTTATCTACCGGGGAGCTGTTTTTT.